The clone carrying this T cell receptor (beta chain) was observed a handful of times. Its antigen is currently unknown. MiXCR, run by TCRdb on the RACE reads, gives a single entry per CDR3 protein. The sample contains about 110,000 distinct CDR3 sequences, 9.2% of which appear only once. The source of the sample is a study of human T cells and chemical hapten exposure. General study points: Unchanged with DPC sensitization were TCRs above 1 in 1000 frequency. Expanded TCRs produced significantly more large CDR3 similarity clusters than controls did.

Stated time point: patch test 2, 6 weeks after DPC sensitization. Regarding treatment: therapeutic diphenylcyclopropenone sensitization with weekly scalp DPC. Source: whole blood, taken in connection with sensitization to the hapten diphenylcyclopropenone (DPC). The sequence derives from a woman in her forties with alopecia areata. Some clones in this sample may be carry-over from other donors' samples.

CDR3 protein: CASSLAATGGYNEQFF. CDR3 in DNA: TGTGCCAGCAGCTTAGCTGCAACGGGGGGATACAATGAGCAGTTCTTC. V is TRBV11-2 and J is TRBJ2-1; 7 bases align to TRBD2. Per the germline V gene, CDR1 is SGHAT and CDR2 is FQNNGV. CDR3 length equals 16 residues. J gave up 4 bases and V 1 base, and 7 bases lay outside the gene matches.